This passage covers 14 T cell receptor beta chains from one sample sequenced in a study of blood T cell repertoires in COVID-19. TCRdb's table, derived via immunoSEQ multiplex PCR, lists solely in-frame clones and lacks some. This sample has about 160,000 clones; 75% to 90% occur once, and the top ten carry around 8.4%. The sequenced material came from peripheral blood. These receptors all stem from a woman older than 75 with active or convalescent COVID-19.

The V gene is TRBV5-8, the J gene TRBJ1-3; D gene unclear. The CDR3 is made up of 13 amino acids. V lost 0 bases and J lost 4, with 5 bases in between. Germline loops: CDR1 SGHTS, CDR2 YDEGEE. The DNA for the CDR3 is TGTGCCAGCAGCTTGGACCAGGGAAACACCATATATTTT. Amino acids: CASSLDQGNTIYF.

V gene TRBV6-1 combines with J gene TRBJ1-3; no clear D. Germline V gene data show CDR1 as MNHNS and CDR2 as SASEGT. The V end was cut by 2 bases, the J end by 1 base, with 12 bases between. The CDR3 spans 16 residues. The chain's CDR3 is CASSESSGLSGNTIYF. For the CDR3, the DNA is TGTGCCAGCAGTGAAAGTTCTGGCTTATCTGGAAACACCATATATTTT.

This sequence joins TRBV7-9 and TRBJ1-6, with a tentative D call TRBD1 (6 bases). The CDR3 consists of 14 residues. Per germline, CDR1 SEHNR and CDR2 FQNEAQ (reference sequence). Trimming left V 5 bases short and J 7 bases short, with 12 bases between. CDR3 DNA: TGTGCCAGCAGCCTGGACAGTACGAATTCACCCCTCCACTTT. Translation: CASSLDSTNSPLHF.

The chain employs TRBV5-1 and TRBJ2-3; 12 positions match TRBD2. Trimming took 4 bases from V and 3 from J; bases not matched to a gene: 15. The CDR3 length is 19 residues. Germline V gives CDR1 SGHRS, CDR2 YFSETQ. This CDR3 is CASSRMASGGGWSTDTQYF. The CDR3 coding sequence is TGCGCCAGCAGCCGGATGGCTAGCGGGGGGGGTTGGAGTACAGATACGCAGTATTTT.

The chain links TRBV19 to TRBJ1-5; D may be TRBD1 (5 bases). The CDR3 consists of 14 residues. V gave up 3 bases and J gave up 3 bases, with 9 bases separating them. CDR1 is LNHDA, CDR2 SQIVND, per germline (reference sequence). In DNA form, the CDR3 reads TGTGCCAGTAGTATTCGACAGATCAATCAGCCCCAGCATTTT. It is translated as CASSIRQINQPQHF. Full variable domain (outside the CDR3, taken from reference TRBV19 and TRBJ1-5): DGGITQSPKYLFRKEGQNVTLSCEQNLNHDAMYWYRQDPGQGLRLIYYSQIVNDFQKGDIAEGYSVSREKKESFPLTVTSAQKNPTAFYLCASSIRQINQPQHFGDGTRLSIL.

In DNA, the CDR3 is TGTGCCAGCAGCTTAGACTTGGGACAGGCGACGAACACTGAAGCTTTCTTT. This gives the protein CASSLDLGQATNTEAFF. This chain links TRBV7-9 with TRBJ1-1; 8 nucleotides match TRBD1. The germline V gene encodes CDR1 SEHNR and CDR2 FQNEAQ (reference sequence). The CDR3 runs 17 residues. With 1 base clipped from V and 1 base from J, the junction kept 8 bases outside the gene matches.

V and J are TRBV7-9 and TRBJ2-2, with D perhaps TRBD2 (5 bases). This CDR3 is 13 amino acids long. Germline lookup yields CDR1 SEHNR and CDR2 FQNEAQ (reference sequence). V lost 5 bases and J 6 bases, leaving 10 bases between the germline ends. For the CDR3, the DNA is TGTGCCAGCAGCCCCGAGGGCGCCGGGGAGCTGTTTTTT. It codes for CASSPEGAGELFF.

This chain connects TRBV6-2 or TRBV6-3 to TRBJ1-5; no clear D gene. The CDR3 loop spans 12 amino acids. V was trimmed by 5 bases and J by 11 bases, leaving 13 bases between them. CDR1 is MNHEY, CDR2 SVGEGT, per germline. CDR3 sequence reads: CASSRSLLAQHF. The CDR3 nucleotides read TGTGCCAGCAGTCGGTCCCTTTTGGCCCAGCATTTT.

CDR3 loop: CASSRARGLNQPQHF. The CDR3 DNA reads TGCGCCAGCAGCCGGGCGAGGGGGCTCAATCAGCCCCAGCATTTT. The chain carries TRBV4-1 and TRBJ1-5; 7 positions match TRBD1. The CDR3 has 15 amino acids. Trimming cost V 4 bases and J 3 bases; bases outside gene matches: 6. Germline values: CDR1 MGHRA, CDR2 YSYEKL.

The rearrangement links TRBV4-2 to TRBJ2-2; a possible D gene is TRBD1 (6 bases). V was cut by 0 bases and J by 2 bases, with 10 bases left in between. The CDR3 totals 16 residues. Germline CDR1 is LGHNA and CDR2 is YNFKEQ. The CDR3 spells CASSQDRGTNTGELFF. Written as DNA, the CDR3 is TGTGCCAGCAGCCAAGATCGAGGGACAAACACCGGGGAGCTGTTTTTT.

The rearrangement uses TRBV7-2 and TRBJ2-1; D is perhaps TRBD2 (6 bases). From germline, CDR1 is SGHTA and CDR2 FQGNSA. Between the trimmed V and J ends, which lost 0 bases and 8 bases, there was a span of 8 bases. The CDR3 is 13 residues long. The CDR3, as DNA: TGTGCCAGCAGCTTAGCGCGGGATGATGAGCAGTTCTTC. It is translated as CASSLARDDEQFF.

The chain links TRBV6-5 to TRBJ2-7; 7 positions match TRBD1. With V trimmed by 5 bases and J by 1 base, 8 bases remained unmatched. This CDR3 has 15 amino acids. Germline loops: CDR1 MNHEY, CDR2 SVGAGI. CDR3 nucleotides: TGTGCCAGCAGTAAAAACAGGGGTTTTTCCTACGAGCAGTACTTC. Translation gives CASSKNRGFSYEQYF.

V and J are TRBV6-2 or TRBV6-3 and TRBJ2-7, with 7 positions matching TRBD1. Germline loops: CDR1 MNHEY, CDR2 SVGEGT. V trimming: 6 bases; J trimming: 3 bases; junction bases outside the gene matches: 11. The CDR3 consists of 15 residues. CDR3 DNA sequence: TGTGCCAGCAGCCCGAGGGGGCAGGGAATCTACGAGCAGTACTTC. It is translated as CASSPRGQGIYEQYF.

The V and J genes are TRBV9 and TRBJ1-1; 7 nucleotides agree with TRBD1. Germline CDR1 is SGDLS and CDR2 is YYNGEE. The junction had 6 bases not matched to a gene; V was cut back by 6 bases and J by 1 base. The CDR3 is 14 residues long. The CDR3 DNA reads as TGTGCCAGCAACCCAGGGACAGCGAACACTGAAGCTTTCTTT. This translates into CASNPGTANTEAFF.